These 9 T cell receptor beta chains share one sample of origin, sequenced in a study of T cell responses to AZD1222 COVID-19 vaccine. TCRdb keeps only in-frame clones here, not all; method: immunoSEQ multiplex PCR. The data show 140,000 to 150,000 clones, with around 93% seen just once and more than 3% held by the top ten. The sample here was peripheral blood, taken 28 days after the second AZD1222 dose. The receptor set was obtained from an adult who received the AZD1222 COVID-19 vaccine.

The rearrangement joins TRBV7-9 to TRBJ1-4, with D possibly TRBD1 on 6 matching bases. CDR1 and CDR2 from the germline V gene are SEHNR and FQNEAQ (reference sequence). CDR3 length: 15 residues. With 1 base removed from V and 7 bases from J, the gap between germline ends came to 13 bases. CDR3 DNA sequence: TGTGCCAGCAGCTTAGAACAGGGCTGGGGTGAAAAACTGTTTTTT. Encoded protein: CASSLEQGWGEKLFF.

The J gene is TRBJ2-7, the V gene TRBV6-5; D remains unclear. The CDR3 has 12 amino acids. Germline V gives CDR1 MNHEY, CDR2 SVGAGI. V lost 7 bases and J 1 base, leaving 8 bases between the germline ends. The CDR3 nucleotides read TGTGCCAGCACGGAGTCGTCCTACGAGCAGTACTTC. Translating gives CASTESSYEQYF.

The rearrangement uses TRBV5-1 and TRBJ2-5, with 11 bases that match TRBD2. Germline V gene lookup returns CDR1 SGHRS and CDR2 YFSETQ. V lost 0 bases, J lost 2 bases, and 6 bases stayed unmatched. The CDR3 is 17 amino acids. The CDR3 loop reads CASSLAFLAGGQETQYF. CDR3 coding DNA: TGCGCCAGCAGCTTGGCTTTCCTAGCGGGAGGACAAGAGACCCAGTACTTC.

V usage is TRBV7-9 and J usage is TRBJ1-6; 9 bases are a match to TRBD1. CDR1 is SEHNR, CDR2 FQNEAQ, per germline (reference sequence). The CDR3 sequence is 15 residues long. J lost 7 bases, V lost 4 bases, and 5 bases had no gene match. This CDR3 is CASSSLGQGNSPLHF. The DNA of the CDR3 is TGTGCCAGCAGCTCATTGGGACAGGGAAATTCACCCCTCCACTTT. The full variable domain, in which reference TRBV7-9 and TRBJ1-6 provide the parts outside the CDR3, is DTGVSQNPRHKITKRGQNVTFRCDPISEHNRLYWYRQTLGQGPEFLTYFQNEAQLEKSRLLSDRFSAERPKGSFSTLEIQRTEQGDSAMYLCASSSLGQGNSPLHFGNGTRLTVT.

The genes are TRBV28 and TRBJ2-7; 11 nucleotides match TRBD2. Looked up from germline, CDR1 is MDHEN and CDR2 is SYDVKM. The CDR3 loop spans 14 amino acids. V was clipped by 7 bases and J by 3 bases; unmatched bases: 5. Here the CDR3 DNA reads TGTGCCAGCATCACCGGGACTAGCGGCTACGAGCAGTACTTC. Protein sequence: CASITGTSGYEQYF.

V and J are TRBV5-6 and TRBJ1-2, with TRBD1 identical over 7 bases. Germline V lookup: CDR1 SGHDT, CDR2 YYEEEE. This CDR3 has 15 amino acids. The ends lost 0 bases at V and 3 bases at J; junction bases unmatched: 5. The CDR3 protein is CASSLGGQPYYGYTF. CDR3 bases: TGTGCCAGCAGCTTGGGGGGACAGCCCTACTATGGCTACACCTTC.

This rearrangement joins TRBV30 to TRBJ2-3; D gene uncertain. Germline CDR1 GTSNPN, CDR2 SVGIG (reference sequence). The CDR3 is 15 amino acids. Trimming left V 0 bases short and J 0 bases short, with 10 bases between. The CDR3 protein is CAWSVGGISTDTQYF. The DNA of the CDR3 is TGTGCCTGGAGTGTCGGCGGTATAAGCACAGATACGCAGTATTTT.

The V call is TRBV18, the J call TRBJ2-7; D is possibly TRBD1 (6 bases). V dropped 2 bases and J dropped 0 bases, with 8 bases sitting between them. The germline V gene has CDR1 KGHSH and CDR2 LQKENI. CDR3 length: 14 residues. The CDR3 spells CASSPRQDSYEQYF. CDR3 sequence (DNA): TGTGCCAGCTCACCAAGACAGGACTCCTACGAGCAGTACTTC.

This clone was observed a single time. The V and J genes are TRBV2 and TRBJ1-5; D may be TRBD1 (5 bases). Trimming shortened V by 4 bases and J by 2 bases, and 12 bases separated the two germline ends. Germline values: CDR1 SNHLY, CDR2 FYNNEI. The CDR3 totals 15 residues. CDR3 sequence reads: CASSVKRGGNQPQHF. CDR3 sequence (DNA): TGTGCCAGCAGTGTCAAGCGGGGGGGCAATCAGCCCCAGCATTTT.